This T cell receptor (beta chain) was recovered during a study of blood T cell repertoires in COVID-19. Study in general: From the United States, Italy and Spain came samples of acute and convalescent COVID-19.

Original methodology: From reference gene primer amplification, estimates of nucleated cell counts were derived. Here immunoSEQ multiplex PCR was the method, and the copy in TCRdb shows in-frame clones only, minus some. D and trimming come from the DNA, and the V and J calls and clone size come from that table. Of 310,000 or so clones in the sample, about nine tenths were seen once. Germline CDR1 and CDR2: SGHKS and YYEKEE (reference sequence). The V and J ends lost 4 bases and 7 bases, in that order; junction bases with no gene match: 9. The CDR3 runs to 15 residues. The receptor's source is a man in his forties or fifties with active or convalescent COVID-19. The V and J genes are TRBV5-5 and TRBJ1-4, with 8 positions matching TRBD1. The sample taken for sequencing was peripheral blood. The CDR3 DNA follows: TGTGCCAGCAGCGCGGACAGGGCGAGTGGTGAAAAACTGTTTTTT. Protein sequence: CASSADRASGEKLFF. Supplemented by reference TRBV5-5 and TRBJ1-4, the full variable domain reads DAGVTQSPTHLIKTRGQQVTLRCSPISGHKSVSWYQQVLGQGPQFIFQYYEKEERGRGNFPDRFSARQFPNYSSELNVNALLLGDSALYLCASSADRASGEKLFFGSGTQLSVL.